This T cell receptor (beta chain) appears in the sequencing data of a study of T-cell memory formation after mild COVID-19 (dated by TCRdb to about 2021). Study-wide context: TCR sequence clusters from the two donors were found to be largely donor specific. T-cell clones expanding and contracting after mild COVID-19 in a couple of donors were tracked by longitudinal TCRalpha and TCRbeta repertoire sequencing. Two young, previously healthy adult volunteers made up the cohort, one male and one female.

Study-wide findings and limitations: The detection of some responding clones in pre-infection memory suggests that pre-existing cross-reactive memory T cells joined the SARS-CoV-2 response. Whether the second-wave clones peaking on day 37 were SARS-CoV-2 specific was not confirmed. Contracting CD4+ clones were found mainly in CM and EM memory subsets, while CD8+ clones were enriched in EMRA. Clones that contracted from day 15 to 85 showed balanced CD4/CD8 phenotypes, whereas a second wave of clones that expanded from day 15 to 37 leaned towards CD4+. The study covered only a couple of mild cases, and larger cohorts including severe cases with pre-infection samples were considered necessary.

The table lists this clonotype with a few counts. Its antigen is still unknown. No qualities accompany the bases; no much larger clone lies one base away. PBMCs were isolated by Ficoll-Paque density gradient centrifugation. The CDR3 goes from the cysteine to the phenylalanine over 18 residues. Solely the CDR3 DNA is kept, with 54 bases framed from the first base. V lost 5 bases and J lost 0 bases; the stretch between them is 22 bases long. The sequencer was an Illumina NovaSeq 6000. TCRalpha and TCRbeta cDNA libraries were built by 5'RACE with constant-segment primers, adding sample barcodes and unique molecular identifiers. RNA was extracted from every sample with Trizol reagent. Libraries were amplified in two PCR steps, with a second sample barcode and Illumina TruSeq adapters added in the second step. Sequencing of the libraries was done on an Illumina NovaSeq, producing 2 x 150 bp paired-end reads. Per the authors' processing: Reads were demultiplexed and collapsed into UMI-guided consensus sequences with migec v1.2.7. Using mixcr v2.1.11, UMI consensuses were aligned to TRA and TRB V and J templates and then assembled into clonotypes. Clonotypes were classified as expanded or contracted when called significant by both edgeR and NoisET, with noise models trained on biological replicates. edgeR calls used a false discovery rate-adjusted p below 0.01 and a log2 fold-change threshold of 1. As an exploratory analysis of dynamics, max-normalized trajectories of the 1000 most abundant clonotypes were examined with PCA combined with hierarchical clustering. The CD4 or CD8 phenotype of responding clones was assigned using the separately sequenced CD4+ and CD8+ repertoires. TCRdb reran the public reads through fastp at Q25 and MiXCR, keeping productive beta chains. Each record represents a unique CDR3 protein, reported with the most common genes and DNA among its rows. TCRdb's processing, not the study's, gives the V and J calls here. Present in this sample are about 560,000 distinct CDR3 sequences, about 20% of which were seen just once. Roughly 8.3% of the sample belongs to the ten largest clones.

Recombination joined TRBV12-3 or TRBV12-4 with TRBJ1-1; no D segment can be confidently identified. Material for sequencing was PBMCs or a T cell subset sorted from them (not recorded which). This receptor was taken from an adult woman who had mild COVID-19 (a few samples of this study predate the infection). The sample titles of this study are shuffled in the database, so cell type and time point are left out; the donor was told from shared clones. The CDR3 protein is CASSEKIRTLEMNTEAFF. The DNA reads TGTGCCAGCAGTGAAAAGATCAGGACTCTCGAGATGAACACTGAAGCTTTCTTT.